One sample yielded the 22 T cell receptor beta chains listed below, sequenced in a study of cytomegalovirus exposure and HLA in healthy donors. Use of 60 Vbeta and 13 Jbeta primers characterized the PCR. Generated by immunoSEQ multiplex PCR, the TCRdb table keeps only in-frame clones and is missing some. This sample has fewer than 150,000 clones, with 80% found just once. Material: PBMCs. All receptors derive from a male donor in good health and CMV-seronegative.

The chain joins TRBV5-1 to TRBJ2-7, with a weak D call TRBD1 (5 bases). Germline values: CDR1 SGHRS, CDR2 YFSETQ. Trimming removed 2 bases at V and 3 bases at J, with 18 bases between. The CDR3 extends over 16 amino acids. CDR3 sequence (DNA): TGCGCCAGCAGCTTAAAAACAGGCGAGGTGGTCTACGAGCAGTACTTC. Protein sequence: CASSLKTGEVVYEQYF. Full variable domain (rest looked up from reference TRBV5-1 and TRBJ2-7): KAGVTQTPRYLIKTRGQQVTLSCSPISGHRSVSWYQQTPGQGLQFLFEYFSETQRNKGNFPGRFSGRQFSNSRSEMNVSTLELGDSALYLCASSLKTGEVVYEQYFGPGTRLTVT.

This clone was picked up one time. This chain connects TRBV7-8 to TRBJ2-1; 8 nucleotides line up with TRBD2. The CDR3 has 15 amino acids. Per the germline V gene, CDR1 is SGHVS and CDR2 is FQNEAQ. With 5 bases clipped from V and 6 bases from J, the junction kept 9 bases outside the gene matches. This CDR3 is CASSPGRVRGNEQFF. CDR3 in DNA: TGTGCCAGCAGCCCCGGGAGGGTGAGAGGCAATGAGCAGTTCTTC.

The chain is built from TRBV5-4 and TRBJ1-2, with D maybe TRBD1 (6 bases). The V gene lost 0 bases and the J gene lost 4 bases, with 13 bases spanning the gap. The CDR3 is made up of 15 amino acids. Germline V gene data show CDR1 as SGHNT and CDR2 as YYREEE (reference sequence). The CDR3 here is CASSLEPGDIYGYTF. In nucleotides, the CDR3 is TGTGCCAGCAGCTTGGAGCCCGGGGACATCTATGGCTACACCTTC.

CDR3 residues: CASSLQVSSRDTQYF. The DNA for the CDR3 is TGTGCCAGCAGCTTACAAGTTAGCTCCCGAGATACGCAGTATTTT. The chain combines TRBV7-8 with TRBJ2-3; no firm D call. CDR3 length: 15 residues. Germline CDR1 and CDR2: SGHVS and FQNEAQ. V lost 2 bases to trimming and J lost 5 bases, with 14 bases between them. Full variable domain (missing parts from reference TRBV7-8 and TRBJ2-3): GAGVSQSPRYKVAKRGQDVALRCDPISGHVSLFWYQQALGQGPEFLTYFQNEAQLDKSGLPSDRFFAERPEGSVSTLKIQRTQQEDSAVYLCASSLQVSSRDTQYFGPGTRLTVL.

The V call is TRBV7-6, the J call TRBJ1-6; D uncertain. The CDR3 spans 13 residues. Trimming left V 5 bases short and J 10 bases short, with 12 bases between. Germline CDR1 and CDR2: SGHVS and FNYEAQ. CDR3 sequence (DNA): TGTGCCAGCAGCCCCGAGGTTCAGTCACCCCTCCACTTT. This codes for CASSPEVQSPLHF.

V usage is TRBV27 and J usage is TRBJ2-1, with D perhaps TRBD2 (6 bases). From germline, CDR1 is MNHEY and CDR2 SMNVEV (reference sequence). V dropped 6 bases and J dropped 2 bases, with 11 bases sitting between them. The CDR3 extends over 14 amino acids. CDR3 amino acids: CASSGTSAYNEQFF. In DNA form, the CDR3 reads TGTGCCAGCAGCGGGACTTCAGCCTACAATGAGCAGTTCTTC.

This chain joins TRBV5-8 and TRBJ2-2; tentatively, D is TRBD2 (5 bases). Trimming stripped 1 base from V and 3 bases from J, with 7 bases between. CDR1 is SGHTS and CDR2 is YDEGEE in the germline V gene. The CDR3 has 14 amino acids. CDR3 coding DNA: TGTGCCAGCAGCTTGACAGCGGACACCGGGGAGCTGTTTTTT. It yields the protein CASSLTADTGELFF.

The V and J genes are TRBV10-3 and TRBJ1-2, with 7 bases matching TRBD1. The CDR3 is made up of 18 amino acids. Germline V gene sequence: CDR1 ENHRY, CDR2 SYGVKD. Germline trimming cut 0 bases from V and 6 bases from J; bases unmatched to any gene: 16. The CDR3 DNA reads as TGTGCCATCAGTGAGTCGATGAGAAGGGGGCCCTTGGGGGATGGCTACACCTTC. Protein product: CAISESMRRGPLGDGYTF.

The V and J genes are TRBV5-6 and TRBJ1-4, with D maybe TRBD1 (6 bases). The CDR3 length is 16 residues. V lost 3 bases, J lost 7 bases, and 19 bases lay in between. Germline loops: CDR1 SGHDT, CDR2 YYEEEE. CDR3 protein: CASSSLLTGAIEKLFF. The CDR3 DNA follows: TGTGCCAGCAGCTCCCTTTTGACAGGCGCGATTGAAAAACTGTTTTTT.

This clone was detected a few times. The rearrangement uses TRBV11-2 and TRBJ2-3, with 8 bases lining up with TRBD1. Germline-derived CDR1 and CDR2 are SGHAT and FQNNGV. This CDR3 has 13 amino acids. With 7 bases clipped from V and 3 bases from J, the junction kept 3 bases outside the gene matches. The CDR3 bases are TGTGCCAGCAATGGACAGGGAACAGATACGCAGTATTTT. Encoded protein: CASNGQGTDTQYF.

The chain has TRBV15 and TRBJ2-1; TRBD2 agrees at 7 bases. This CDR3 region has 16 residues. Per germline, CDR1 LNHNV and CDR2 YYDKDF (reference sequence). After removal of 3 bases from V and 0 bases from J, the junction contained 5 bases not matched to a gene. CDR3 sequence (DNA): TGTGCCACCAGCAGGGGCGGGGGAAGCTCCTACAATGAGCAGTTCTTC. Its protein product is CATSRGGGSSYNEQFF.

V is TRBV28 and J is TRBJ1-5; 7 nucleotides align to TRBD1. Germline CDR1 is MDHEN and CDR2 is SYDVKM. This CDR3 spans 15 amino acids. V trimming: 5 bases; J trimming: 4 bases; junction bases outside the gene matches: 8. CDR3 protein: CASSPGQVGNQPQHF. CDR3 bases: TGTGCCAGCAGTCCCGGACAGGTTGGGAATCAGCCCCAGCATTTT.

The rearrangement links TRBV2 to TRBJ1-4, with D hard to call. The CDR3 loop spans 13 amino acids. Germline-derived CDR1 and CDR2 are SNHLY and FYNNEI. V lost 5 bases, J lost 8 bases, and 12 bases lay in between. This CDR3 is CASSRGWREKLFF. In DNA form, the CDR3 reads TGTGCCAGCAGTCGAGGTTGGAGGGAAAAACTGTTTTTT.

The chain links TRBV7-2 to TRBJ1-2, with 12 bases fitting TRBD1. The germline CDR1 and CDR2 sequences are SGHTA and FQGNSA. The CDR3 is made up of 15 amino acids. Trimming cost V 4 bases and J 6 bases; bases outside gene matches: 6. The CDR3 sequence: CASSSVGQGADGYTF. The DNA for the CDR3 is TGTGCCAGCAGCTCGGTGGGACAGGGGGCTGATGGCTACACCTTC.

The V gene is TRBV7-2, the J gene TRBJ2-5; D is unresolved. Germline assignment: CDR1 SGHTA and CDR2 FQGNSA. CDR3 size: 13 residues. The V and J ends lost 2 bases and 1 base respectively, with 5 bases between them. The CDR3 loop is CASSLRVQETQYF. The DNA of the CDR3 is TGTGCCAGCAGCTTACGGGTCCAAGAGACCCAGTACTTC.

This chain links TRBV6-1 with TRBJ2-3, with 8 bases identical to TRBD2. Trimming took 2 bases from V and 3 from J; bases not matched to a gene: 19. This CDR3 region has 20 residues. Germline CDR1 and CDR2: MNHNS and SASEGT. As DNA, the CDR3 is TGTGCCAGCAGTGAACCGAATCCGGGGGGGAGGGAAAAAACTACAGATACGCAGTATTTT. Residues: CASSEPNPGGREKTTDTQYF.

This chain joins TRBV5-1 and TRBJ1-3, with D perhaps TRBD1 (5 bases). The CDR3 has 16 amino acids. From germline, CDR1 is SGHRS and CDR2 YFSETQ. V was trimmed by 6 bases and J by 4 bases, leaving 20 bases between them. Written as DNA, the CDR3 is TGCGCCAGCACACCGGACTTGGGGGGAAGCGGAAACACCATATATTTT. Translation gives CASTPDLGGSGNTIYF.

This CDR3 is CASSSGTEHYGYTF. As DNA, the CDR3 is TGTGCCAGCAGCTCTGGGACAGAACACTATGGCTACACCTTC. V usage is TRBV5-5 and J usage is TRBJ1-2; 7 bases align to TRBD1. V gave up 3 bases and J gave up 3 bases; unmatched junction bases: 5. This CDR3 is 14 amino acids long. Germline lookup yields CDR1 SGHKS and CDR2 YYEKEE (reference sequence).

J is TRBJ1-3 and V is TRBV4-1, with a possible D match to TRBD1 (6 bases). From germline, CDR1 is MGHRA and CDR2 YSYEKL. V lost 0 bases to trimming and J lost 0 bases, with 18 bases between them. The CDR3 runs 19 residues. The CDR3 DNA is TGCGCCAGCAGCCAAGATCCCATCGGGACACTGAGCTCTGGAAACACCATATATTTT. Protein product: CASSQDPIGTLSSGNTIYF.

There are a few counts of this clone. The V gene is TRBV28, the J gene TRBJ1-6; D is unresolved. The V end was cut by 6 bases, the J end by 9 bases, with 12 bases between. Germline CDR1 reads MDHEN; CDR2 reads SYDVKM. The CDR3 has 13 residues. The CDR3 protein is CASRRTYSSPLHF. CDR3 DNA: TGTGCCAGCAGACGTACCTACAGTTCACCCCTCCACTTT.

In DNA form, the CDR3 reads TGTGCCAGCAGCCCGCGGGACAGGGAGGACACTGAAGCTTTCTTT. Its protein is CASSPRDREDTEAFF. The rearrangement uses TRBV9 and TRBJ1-1; 9 bases are a match to TRBD1. Germline assignment: CDR1 SGDLS and CDR2 YYNGEE. The CDR3 has 15 residues. With 4 bases clipped from V and 3 bases from J, the junction kept 7 bases outside the gene matches.

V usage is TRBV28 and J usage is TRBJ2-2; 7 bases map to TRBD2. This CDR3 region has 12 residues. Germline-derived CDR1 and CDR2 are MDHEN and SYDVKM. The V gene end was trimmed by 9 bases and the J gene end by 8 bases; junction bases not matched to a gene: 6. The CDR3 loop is CASNGGSGELFF. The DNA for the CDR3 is TGTGCCAGTAACGGGGGGTCGGGGGAGCTGTTTTTT.